The 23 T cell receptor beta chains listed next were all sequenced from one sample in a study of TIL therapy for anti-PD-1-resistant metastatic lung cancer. Time point: pre-treatment sample, taken before nivolumab and TIL therapy. This was the immunoSEQ v3 assay. Assay: immunoSEQ multiplex PCR; the TCRdb copy retains only in-frame clones and omits some. This sample carries approximately 45,000 clones, approximately 79% of them seen once, and the ten largest clones take roughly 16%. Sequencing was performed on blood, taken at baseline. The source of these receptors is a man aged 70 or older with non-small cell lung cancer.

This chain links TRBV10-3 with TRBJ2-7, with TRBD1 matching over 7 bases. The V gene end was trimmed by 8 bases and the J gene end by 6 bases; junction bases not matched to a gene: 7. The CDR3 spans 12 residues. The germline gives CDR1 ENHRY, CDR2 SYGVKD. The CDR3: CAISTGKLEQYF. The CDR3 DNA reads as TGTGCCATCTCGACAGGGAAGCTCGAGCAGTACTTC.

V and J are TRBV7-9 and TRBJ2-5; TRBD1 matches at 7 bases. V shed 2 bases and J 5 bases; nucleotides not matched to a gene: 8. Germline loops: CDR1 SEHNR, CDR2 FQNEAQ (reference sequence). CDR3 size: 15 residues. The CDR3 DNA sequence: TGTGCCAGCAGCTTAATACAGGGGAATGCGGAGACCCAGTACTTC. It codes for CASSLIQGNAETQYF.

The chain links TRBV7-9 to TRBJ1-1; D is perhaps TRBD1 (5 bases). Trimming left V 11 bases short and J 1 base short, with 14 bases between. There are 13 residues in the CDR3. CDR1 is SEHNR, CDR2 FQNEAQ, per germline (reference sequence). CDR3 DNA sequence: TGTGCCGTCGGGGGGGACCAGAACACTGAAGCTTTCTTT. It is translated as CAVGGDQNTEAFF.

The chain carries TRBV6-5 and TRBJ2-7; 9 bases are a match to TRBD1. Germline lookup yields CDR1 MNHEY and CDR2 SVGAGI. The CDR3 loop spans 15 amino acids. Unmatched junction bases numbered 14, after V lost 6 bases and J lost 8 bases. CDR3 in amino acids: CASSAPGQGGLKQYF. As DNA, the CDR3 is TGTGCCAGCAGCGCACCGGGACAGGGAGGGTTAAAGCAGTACTTC.

The chain recombines TRBV2 with TRBJ2-3; 12 bases line up with TRBD2. Germline V lookup: CDR1 SNHLY, CDR2 FYNNEI. The CDR3 runs to 15 residues. V shed 6 bases and J 5 bases; nucleotides not matched to a gene: 6. This chain's CDR3 is CASRATSGSEDTQYF. The DNA for the CDR3 is TGTGCCAGCAGAGCGACTAGCGGGAGCGAAGATACGCAGTATTTT.

The chain employs TRBV5-6 and TRBJ2-7; D is possibly TRBD2 (6 bases). The germline gives CDR1 SGHDT, CDR2 YYEEEE. V shed 4 bases and J shed 3 bases, with 8 bases lying between them. The CDR3 spans 12 residues. The CDR3 nucleotides are TGTGCCAGCAGCGGGGACTTCTACGAGCAGTACTTC. It translates to CASSGDFYEQYF.

The rearrangement uses TRBV10-3 and TRBJ2-2; TRBD1 might be the D (5 bases). Trimming stripped 7 bases from V and 4 bases from J, with 13 bases between. The CDR3 extends over 14 amino acids. Germline CDR1 reads ENHRY; CDR2 reads SYGVKD. This CDR3 is CAINKGIGTGELFF. The CDR3 DNA sequence: TGTGCCATCAATAAGGGGATCGGCACCGGGGAGCTGTTTTTT.

Here the CDR3 reads CASRPAAGFMKNTEAFF. DNA for the CDR3: TGTGCCAGCAGACCGGCGGCAGGATTCATGAAGAACACTGAAGCTTTCTTT. V and J are TRBV9 and TRBJ1-1; D ambiguous. Trimming took off 5 bases at V and 1 base at J, with 21 bases between the two ends. The germline V gene has CDR1 SGDLS and CDR2 YYNGEE. The CDR3 sequence is 17 residues long.

V usage is TRBV30 and J usage is TRBJ2-2, with TRBD2 matching over 7 bases. J lost 4 bases, V lost 3 bases, and 2 bases had no gene match. The CDR3 contains 13 residues. CDR1 is GTSNPN, CDR2 SVGIG, per germline (reference sequence). The CDR3 region has the DNA TGTGCCTGGAGCACTAGCGCCACCGGGGAGCTGTTTTTT. Amino acids: CAWSTSATGELFF.

The chain employs TRBV5-6 and TRBJ1-3; D unresolved. This CDR3 has 15 residues. Germline-derived CDR1 and CDR2 are SGHDT and YYEEEE. V gave up 0 bases and J gave up 4 bases, with 11 bases separating them. The CDR3 DNA reads TGTGCCAGCAGCTTGGACAGTTGGTACGGAAACACCATATATTTT. It is translated as CASSLDSWYGNTIYF.

This clone was seen only a few times. The V gene is TRBV5-6, the J gene TRBJ1-6; tentative D call: TRBD1 (5 bases). Germline V gene lookup returns CDR1 SGHDT and CDR2 YYEEEE. V shed 3 bases and J shed 10 bases, with 14 bases lying between them. The CDR3 length is 14 residues. CDR3 DNA sequence: TGTGCCAGCAGCTCTGGGGGTTGGTCGTCACCCCTCCACTTT. It yields the protein CASSSGGWSSPLHF.

The gene calls are TRBV27 and TRBJ2-1, with 9 bases that match TRBD2. Looked up from germline, CDR1 is MNHEY and CDR2 is SMNVEV (reference sequence). The CDR3 runs 13 residues. The V gene end was trimmed by 4 bases and the J gene end by 10 bases; junction bases not matched to a gene: 5. The CDR3: CASSYSGRTEQFF. In DNA, the CDR3 is TGTGCCAGCAGTTACAGCGGGAGGACCGAGCAGTTCTTC.

This clone was seen a few times. This sequence joins TRBV7-2 and TRBJ2-5; tentative D call: TRBD2 (6 bases). The germline V and J ends were trimmed by 3 bases and 5 bases, with 16 bases remaining between them. The CDR3 has 15 amino acids. Germline-derived CDR1 and CDR2 are SGHTA and FQGNSA. The CDR3 DNA reads as TGTGCCAGCAGCTTTGTGACGGGAGCCGGCGAGACCCAGTACTTC. It is translated as CASSFVTGAGETQYF.

The sample holds a few counts of this clone. The V call is TRBV13, the J call TRBJ2-7; 14 nucleotides line up with TRBD2. The CDR3 covers 15 residues. Trimming took 0 bases from V and 13 from J; bases not matched to a gene: 8. Germline CDR1 reads PRHDT; CDR2 reads FYEKMQ (reference sequence). This CDR3 is CASSLGGTSGRVFYF. CDR3 DNA: TGTGCCAGCAGCTTAGGCGGGACTAGCGGGAGAGTTTTTTACTTC. The variable domain in full, completed from reference TRBV13 and TRBJ2-7, reads AAGVIQSPRHLIKEKRETATLKCYPIPRHDTVYWYQQGPGQDPQFLISFYEKMQSDKGSIPDRFSAQQFSDYHSELNMSSLELGDSALYFCASSLGGTSGRVFYFGPGTRLTVT.

The CDR3 is CASSTTQGVGEQYF. The DNA for the CDR3 is TGTGCCAGCAGTACAACCCAGGGGGTGGGTGAGCAGTACTTC. The J gene is TRBJ2-7, the V gene TRBV28; TRBD1 aligns across 7 bases. Germline CDR1 is MDHEN and CDR2 is SYDVKM. V lost 5 bases to trimming and J lost 7 bases; unmatched junction nucleotides: 11. CDR3 length equals 14 residues.

V gene TRBV10-3 combines with J gene TRBJ2-5; 9 nucleotides line up with TRBD1. The last part of the DNA fits TRBJ2-7 better; the J call may be wrong. The CDR3 totals 16 residues. Germline V gives CDR1 ENHRY, CDR2 SYGVKD. The chain's CDR3 is CAISDPGTGSSYEQYF. The CDR3, as DNA: TGTGCCATCAGTGACCCCGGGACAGGGTCCTCCTACGAGCAGTACTTC.

The chain carries TRBV6-5 and TRBJ1-2, with D maybe TRBD1 (6 bases). Germline assignment: CDR1 MNHEY and CDR2 SVGAGI. Deletions cut 5 bases from V and 0 bases from J, with 13 bases between. This CDR3 is built from 15 residues. The CDR3 nucleotides are TGTGCCAGCAGTGTAGTACAGGGAGCTAACTATGGCTACACCTTC. Protein product: CASSVVQGANYGYTF.

This chain links TRBV9 with TRBJ2-1; possibly TRBD1 for D (5 bases). Between the trimmed V and J ends, which lost 7 bases and 0 bases, there was a span of 14 bases. There are 15 residues in the CDR3. CDR1 is SGDLS, CDR2 YYNGEE, per germline. The CDR3 loop reads CASLKGPSSYNEQFF. For the CDR3, the DNA is TGTGCCAGCCTTAAGGGGCCTAGCTCCTACAATGAGCAGTTCTTC.

The rearrangement uses TRBV5-1 and TRBJ2-5; D possibly corresponds to TRBD2 (5 bases). The CDR3 covers 18 residues. Germline CDR1 reads SGHRS; CDR2 reads YFSETQ. V lost 0 bases to trimming and J lost 3 bases, with 21 bases between them. The CDR3 DNA is TGCGCCAGCAGCTTGGGGGCGGACTCGCGCTACGGGGAAGAGACCCAGTACTTC. This codes for CASSLGADSRYGEETQYF.

CDR3 sequence reads: CATSKGTSGSIYEQYF. The CDR3 coding sequence is TGTGCCACCAGCAAAGGGACTAGCGGGAGTATCTACGAGCAGTACTTC. The V gene is TRBV15, the J gene TRBJ2-7; 14 bases line up with TRBD2. V was pared by 4 bases and J by 3 bases, with 5 bases of the junction left unmatched. Germline loops: CDR1 LNHNV, CDR2 YYDKDF (reference sequence). This CDR3 comprises 16 residues.

The sample holds a few counts of this clone. The gene calls are TRBV27 and TRBJ1-4; 11 nucleotides line up with TRBD1. V shed 6 bases, J shed 8 bases, and the junction held 17 bases outside the gene matches. From germline, CDR1 is MNHEY and CDR2 SMNVEV (reference sequence). CDR3 length: 18 residues. The DNA for the CDR3 is TGTGCCAGCAGCAAAGCCACACTCCGGACAGGGGGCGTGGAAAAACTGTTTTTT. Its translation is CASSKATLRTGGVEKLFF.

This sequence joins TRBV29-1 and TRBJ2-1; tentative D call: TRBD2 (5 bases). The V gene's germline CDR1 is SQVTM and CDR2 ANQGSEA. The CDR3 extends over 12 amino acids. The CDR3 sequence: CTTRSGYNEQFF. CDR3 sequence (DNA): TGCACCACAAGGAGCGGCTACAATGAGCAGTTCTTC.

V and J are TRBV5-1 and TRBJ1-1; the match to TRBD1 covers 7 bases. V lost 2 bases to trimming and J lost 2 bases; unmatched junction nucleotides: 6. This CDR3 has 15 amino acids. Germline CDR1 SGHRS, CDR2 YFSETQ. The CDR3 region is CASSLWAGGNTEAFF. The CDR3 nucleotides read TGCGCCAGCAGCTTATGGGCAGGGGGAAACACTGAAGCTTTCTTT.